What follows are 3 T cell receptor beta chains derived from one specimen sequenced in a study of identical twins. TCRdb reprocessed the 5' RACE reads with MiXCR, giving one entry per CDR3 protein. The sample lists 1.5 million to 2 million distinct CDR3 sequences, less than 40% occurring once. Sequencing was performed on cord blood. The receptor source for this set is a newborn girl in good health.

V gene TRBV7-8 combines with J gene TRBJ2-4, with 10 bases identical to TRBD2. CDR3 length: 17 amino acids. The V gene's germline CDR1 is SGHVS and CDR2 FQNEAQ. J lost 3 bases, V lost 3 bases, and 8 bases had no gene match. The CDR3 sequence: CASSFPVAGGGKNIQYF. CDR3 in DNA: TGTGCCAGCAGCTTCCCCGTAGCGGGAGGAGGCAAAAACATTCAGTACTTC.

The chain links TRBV6-1 to TRBJ2-1, with 9 bases identical to TRBD2. The V gene's germline CDR1 is MNHNS and CDR2 SASEGT. The CDR3 is 17 amino acids. V was clipped by 6 bases and J by 4 bases; unmatched bases: 13. The CDR3 nucleotides are TGTGCCAGCAGCCCCTTAACCGGGACTAGCCCTTACAATGAGCAGTTCTTC. Translated, it gives CASSPLTGTSPYNEQFF.

This chain connects TRBV7-2 to TRBJ1-2; unclear D gene. This CDR3 contains 16 residues. Trimming left V 2 bases short and J 6 bases short, with 19 bases between. Germline V gene sequence: CDR1 SGHTA, CDR2 FQGNSA. The CDR3, as DNA: TGTGCCAGCAGCTTAATACTGTCGGTAGGGAAGAATGGCTACACCTTC. This gives the protein CASSLILSVGKNGYTF.